One sample yielded the 17 T cell receptor beta chains listed below, sequenced in a study of blood T cell repertoires in COVID-19 (dated by TCRdb to the early 2020s). The library was generated by the immunoSEQ multiplex PCR assay. Drawn from immuneACCESS, this table holds only the in-frame rearrangements with V and J called that TCRdb kept. Clones are partly lost; checked studies trace under half to an unresolved V gene and leave the rest unexplained. This sample lists 70,000 or so clones; over 70% were detected once. The top ten constitute around a fifth of the sample. Sequenced sample: peripheral blood. All receptors derive from a man aged 65 to 79 with acute or convalescent COVID-19.

This clone is deemed large. The chain carries TRBV7-9 and TRBJ1-5; no firm D call. The CDR3 length is 13 residues. Germline assignment: CDR1 SEHNR and CDR2 FQNEAQ (reference sequence). Trimming removed 2 bases at V and 5 bases at J, with 7 bases between. The CDR3 coding sequence is TGTGCCAGCAGCTTACTGGGCGATCAGCCCCAGCATTTT. Protein: CASSLLGDQPQHF. Filled out from reference TRBV7-9 and TRBJ1-5, the complete variable domain reads DTGVSQNPRHKITKRGQNVTFRCDPISEHNRLYWYRQTLGQGPEFLTYFQNEAQLEKSRLLSDRFSAERPKGSFSTLEIQRTEQGDSAMYLCASSLLGDQPQHFGDGTRLSIL.

The chain combines TRBV7-9 with TRBJ2-1, with TRBD2 matching 11 bases. The CDR3 runs to 17 residues. The V gene's germline CDR1 is SEHNR and CDR2 FQNEAQ (reference sequence). J gave up 3 bases and V 5 bases, and 9 bases lay outside the gene matches. CDR3 sequence reads: CASSATMTSGNYNEQFF. CDR3 nucleotides: TGTGCCAGCAGCGCCACCATGACTAGCGGGAACTACAATGAGCAGTTCTTC.

The V call is TRBV3-1 (or the pseudogene TRBV3-2), the J call TRBJ1-3, with 8 bases that match TRBD1. Trimming took 1 base from V and 0 from J; bases not matched to a gene: 2. The CDR3 extends over 16 amino acids. The germline V gene has CDR1 LGHDT and CDR2 YNNKEL (reference sequence). In DNA, the CDR3 is TGTGCCAGCAGCCAAGCGGGGACAGGCTCTGGAAACACCATATATTTT. It encodes CASSQAGTGSGNTIYF.

The V gene is TRBV7-2, the J gene TRBJ1-5, with TRBD1 identical over 9 bases. J gave up 9 bases and V 1 base, and 7 bases lay outside the gene matches. The length of the CDR3 is 15 residues. The germline gives CDR1 SGHTA, CDR2 FQGNSA. The CDR3 is CASSLGDRDYWPQHF. Written as DNA, the CDR3 is TGTGCCAGCAGCTTAGGGGACAGGGACTACTGGCCCCAGCATTTT. Using reference TRBV7-2 and TRBJ1-5 for the parts outside the CDR3, the full variable domain is GAGVSQSPSNKVTEKGKDVELRCDPISGHTALYWYRQSLGQGLEFLIYFQGNSAPDKSGLPSDRFSAERTGGSVSTLTIQRTQQEDSAVYLCASSLGDRDYWPQHFGDGTRLSIL.

The CDR3 protein is CASSPPATSGMDTQYF. The CDR3 DNA follows: TGTGCCAGCTCACCACCCGCGACTAGCGGGATGGATACGCAGTATTTT. The chain is built from TRBV18 and TRBJ2-3; 11 positions match TRBD2. The CDR3 loop spans 16 amino acids. Germline V gives CDR1 KGHSH, CDR2 LQKENI. The V segment lost 0 bases and the J segment 6 bases; nucleotides outside the gene matches: 5. Drawing the rest from reference TRBV18 and TRBJ2-3, the complete variable domain is NAGVMQNPRHLVRRRGQEARLRCSPMKGHSHVYWYRQLPEEGLKFMVYLQKENIIDESGMPKERFSAEFPKEGPSILRIQQVVRGDSAAYFCASSPPATSGMDTQYFGPGTRLTVL.

This chain uses TRBV28 with TRBJ1-1, with a tentative D call TRBD1 (5 bases). V lost 5 bases and J 1 base, leaving 11 bases between the germline ends. In germline, CDR1 is MDHEN, CDR2 SYDVKM. CDR3 length equals 14 residues. The CDR3 spells CASSPRGGNTEAFF. CDR3 in DNA: TGTGCCAGCAGTCCCCGCGGGGGGAACACTGAAGCTTTCTTT.

This clone was detected once. V and J are TRBV9 and TRBJ2-2; TRBD2 aligns across 8 bases. V lost 3 bases and J lost 0; bases outside the gene matches: 7. The CDR3 is 17 amino acids. The germline V gene has CDR1 SGDLS and CDR2 YYNGEE. CDR3 region: CASSEPLAGPNTGELFF. In nucleotides, the CDR3 is TGTGCCAGCAGCGAACCTCTAGCGGGCCCGAACACCGGGGAGCTGTTTTTT.

This chain joins TRBV7-9 and TRBJ2-1, with D tentatively TRBD2 (5 bases). The CDR3 length is 15 residues. Germline V gene sequence: CDR1 SEHNR, CDR2 FQNEAQ (reference sequence). Deletions cut 0 bases from V and 0 bases from J, with 6 bases between. Written as DNA, the CDR3 is TGTGCCAGCAGCTTAGCGGGGAGCTCCTACAATGAGCAGTTCTTC. It is translated as CASSLAGSSYNEQFF.

This chain joins TRBV7-2 and TRBJ2-7; D is perhaps TRBD1 (6 bases). Trimming left V 1 base short and J 6 bases short, with 10 bases between. This CDR3 has 13 residues. Germline CDR1 is SGHTA and CDR2 is FQGNSA. CDR3 coding DNA: TGTGCCAGCAGCTTAGTCTTGGGGGCCGAGCAGTACTTC. Protein sequence: CASSLVLGAEQYF. The variable domain in full, with the rest retrieved from reference TRBV7-2 and TRBJ2-7, is GAGVSQSPSNKVTEKGKDVELRCDPISGHTALYWYRQSLGQGLEFLIYFQGNSAPDKSGLPSDRFSAERTGGSVSTLTIQRTQQEDSAVYLCASSLVLGAEQYFGPGTRLTVT.

This chain links TRBV9 with TRBJ2-3; D unresolved. This CDR3 is 14 amino acids long. The germline V and J ends were trimmed by 2 bases and 2 bases, with 9 bases remaining between them. Germline V gene sequence: CDR1 SGDLS, CDR2 YYNGEE. The CDR3 DNA follows: TGTGCCAGCAGCGTTTTCCCCCTCACAGATACGCAGTATTTT. Translated: CASSVFPLTDTQYF. Using reference TRBV9 and TRBJ2-3 for the parts outside the CDR3, the full variable domain is DSGVTQTPKHLITATGQRVTLRCSPRSGDLSVYWYQQSLDQGLQFLIQYYNGEERAKGNILERFSAQQFPDLHSELNLSSLELGDSALYFCASSVFPLTDTQYFGPGTRLTVL.

This clone was seen once. The V gene is TRBV5-1, the J gene TRBJ1-1; D gene ambiguous. V was trimmed by 0 bases and J by 2 bases, leaving 5 bases between them. The V gene's germline CDR1 is SGHRS and CDR2 YFSETQ. The CDR3 sequence is 13 residues long. This CDR3 reads CASSLDSNTEAFF. The CDR3 DNA sequence: TGCGCCAGCAGCTTGGACAGCAACACTGAAGCTTTCTTT.

In its sample, this clone was seen a few times. The chain couples TRBV7-9 to TRBJ1-1; 8 bases map to TRBD1. The germline CDR1 and CDR2 sequences are SEHNR and FQNEAQ (reference sequence). V lost 3 bases to trimming and J lost 1 base; unmatched junction nucleotides: 1. CDR3 length equals 14 residues. The CDR3 coding sequence is TGTGCCAGCAGCTTCCAGGGGGCGAACACTGAAGCTTTCTTT. It specifies CASSFQGANTEAFF.

The rearrangement uses TRBV9 and TRBJ1-4; a possible D gene is TRBD1 (5 bases). The CDR3 consists of 15 residues. CDR1 SGDLS and CDR2 YYNGEE come from the germline V gene. The V end lost 0 bases, the J end lost 2 bases, and 8 bases lay between the germline ends. The CDR3 nucleotides are TGTGCCAGCAGCGTAGAGTCAGGGACTAATGAAAAACTGTTTTTT. This sequence encodes CASSVESGTNEKLFF.

The chain carries TRBV9 and TRBJ2-2, with TRBD2 as a possible D gene (6 bases). Germline V gives CDR1 SGDLS, CDR2 YYNGEE. The CDR3 is made up of 15 amino acids. Trimming stripped 0 bases from V and 6 bases from J, with 12 bases between. The CDR3 region is CASSVGGGGAGELFF. In nucleotides, the CDR3 is TGTGCCAGCAGCGTAGGGGGTGGAGGGGCCGGGGAGCTGTTTTTT.

This clone was recorded a few times. V gene TRBV5-1 combines with J gene TRBJ2-1; TRBD2 aligns across 7 bases. V lost 4 bases to trimming and J lost 5 bases; unmatched junction nucleotides: 9. The V gene's germline CDR1 is SGHRS and CDR2 YFSETQ. This CDR3 has 15 residues. CDR3 loop: CASSPRVAGNNEQFF. The CDR3 DNA sequence: TGCGCCAGCAGCCCTCGGGTAGCGGGTAACAATGAGCAGTTCTTC. The variable domain in full, with the rest retrieved from reference TRBV5-1 and TRBJ2-1, is KAGVTQTPRYLIKTRGQQVTLSCSPISGHRSVSWYQQTPGQGLQFLFEYFSETQRNKGNFPGRFSGRQFSNSRSEMNVSTLELGDSALYLCASSPRVAGNNEQFFGPGTRLTVL.

The chain couples TRBV18 to TRBJ1-4; TRBD1 is a possible D gene (6 bases). The germline V gene encodes CDR1 KGHSH and CDR2 LQKENI. The V end was cut by 2 bases, the J end by 8 bases, with 15 bases between. This CDR3 spans 15 amino acids. In nucleotides, the CDR3 is TGTGCCAGCTCACCAAGGGGGAGTTCCGAAGAAAAACTGTTTTTT. This encodes CASSPRGSSEEKLFF.

The chain uses TRBV6-5 and TRBJ1-5; no reliable D call. The CDR3 extends over 15 amino acids. Germline lookup yields CDR1 MNHEY and CDR2 SVGAGI. V was shortened by 1 base and J by 0 bases, with 7 bases between the two germline ends. This chain's CDR3 is CASSYLGDSNQPQHF. The CDR3 DNA sequence: TGTGCCAGCAGTTACTTAGGAGATAGCAATCAGCCCCAGCATTTT.